This T cell receptor beta chain was recovered during a study of OX40 agonist ivuxolimab in advanced cancers. General study points: The study did not work out the antigen specificity of the expanded peripheral T cells. Among some nonresponders, normalized T-cell clonal expansion was also low. With doses of 0.1 to 3.0 mg/kg, CD4+ and CD8+ blood T cells had undergone clonal expansion by week 6.

V shed 0 bases and J 4 bases; nucleotides not matched to a gene: 4. Germline CDR1 and CDR2: SGHRS and YFSETQ. This CDR3 comprises 15 residues. This clone appeared a few times. Its antigen is unknown. The data were produced by immunoSEQ multiplex PCR, yet TCRdb's version contains in-frame clones alone and is incomplete. The sample has 5,100 or so clones; around 62% are singletons. The chain employs TRBV5-1 and TRBJ2-1, with 7 nucleotides matching TRBD1. The specimen comprised CD4+ or CD8+ T cells sorted from blood, sampled in a trial of the OX40 agonist ivuxolimab. The receptor comes from an adult with an advanced solid tumor such as melanoma, head and neck, liver or kidney cancer. The CDR3 coding sequence is TGCGCCAGCAGCTTGGAGGACAGGATATACAATGAGCAGTTCTTC. Its protein is CASSLEDRIYNEQFF.